This record covers a single T cell receptor (beta chain). What it binds is not known. The data were obtained in a study of T cell repertoires in cytomegalovirus infection. Overall study: CMV infection and matching HLA type were both indicated by public TCR beta signatures. Study-level findings and limits: The study found HLA-C-restricted CMV-specific TCR beta clonotypes dominating the ex vivo response. Carriage of CMV together with the relevant HLA was identifiable through cumulative public TCR beta family frequency.

Germline CDR1 and CDR2: SNHLY and FYNNEI. Trimming left V 3 bases short and J 10 bases short, with 14 bases between. The CDR3 contains 13 residues. In TCRdb, the reads were re-called with MiXCR into one record per CDR3 protein. The sample has hundreds of thousands of distinct CDR3 sequences; about a sixth are singletons. The sequenced material came from PBMCs. This receptor was identified in a human donor in good health (CMV status not recorded). Some clones in this sample may be carry-over from other donors' samples. This chain links TRBV2 with TRBJ2-3; D gene unclear. The DNA of the CDR3 is TGTGCCAGCAGTGAGCTAGGCCCCGAAGCGCAGTATTTT. This codes for CASSELGPEAQYF.